The present T cell receptor (beta chain) was sequenced within a study of cytomegalovirus exposure and HLA in healthy donors. In the study overall: Across 300 to 400 genotyped donors, just over 80% landed in the Caucasian-associated ancestry cluster.

Primers: 60 Vbeta forward and 13 Jbeta reverse. The method was immunoSEQ multiplex PCR; TCRdb's version includes in-frame clones alone and lacks a portion of them. Of under 150,000 clones listed, 73% are singletons. Study-level points and caveats: One later analysis reportedly identified an Asian-associated ancestry cluster that showed fewer N-insertions than the roughly 700-donor mean.

Healthy donors of bone marrow made up the group. At the time of sampling, donors were nominally healthy, though unrecorded immune exposures were likely. From germline, CDR1 is DFQATT and CDR2 SNEGSKA (reference sequence). The V end was cut by 5 bases, the J end by 14 bases, with 16 bases between. The CDR3 has 11 amino acids. This clone was detected once. Its specificity is not known. The sequence came from a woman between 40 and 55 years old in good health and CMV-seronegative. This chain uses TRBV20-1 with TRBJ2-1; possibly TRBD2 for D (6 bases). Sequencing input: PBMCs. CDR3 residues: CSARLGLFEFF. DNA of the CDR3: TGCAGTGCTCGCCTCGGACTATTTGAGTTCTTC.